This T cell receptor (beta chain) comes out of a study of CXCR3-negative and CXCR3-positive naive CD8 T cells. Each TRB cDNA library was prepared by 5' RACE (with UMI labels). TCRdb re-called the 5' RACE reads; one entry per CDR3 protein, DNA not given. This table lists roughly 130,000 distinct CDR3 sequences. Of note for this clonotype: The antigen remains unidentified.

This CDR3 comprises 14 residues. General study results and limits: TRB CDR3s were more hydrophobic in CXCR3-positive than in CXCR3-negative naive cells.

What was sequenced was naive CXCR3+ CD8+ T cells from blood. Regarding subset: CD45RO-CCR7+CD27+CD95- naive CD8+ T cells expressing CXCR3 (TNR3+). The clonotype originates from a human donor in good health. Some clones in this sample may be carry-over from other donors' samples. The chain links TRBV12-3 or TRBV12-4 to TRBJ1-2; TCRdb reports TRBD1, a call that lacks DNA to check it against. The CDR3: CASSLGGQGIGYTF.